This T cell receptor beta chain was documented in a study of blood T cell repertoires in COVID-19. The overall study: Researchers got acute and convalescent COVID-19 samples from the United States, Italy and Spain.

Per the germline V gene, CDR1 is SNHLY and CDR2 is FYNNEI. The CDR3 spans 12 residues. Trimming stripped 4 bases from V and 6 bases from J, with 7 bases between. Per the original data handling: The authors estimated nucleated cell counts from reference gene primer amplification. The table came from immunoSEQ multiplex PCR; TCRdb's copy has only in-frame clones and leaves some out. For V, J and clone size, that table is used; D and trimming come from the DNA. The table shows 140,000 to 150,000 clones, with around 81% occurring only once. This clonotype was obtained from a woman aged 40 to 50 with active or convalescent COVID-19. The chain joins TRBV2 to TRBJ2-1; tentatively, D is TRBD1 (5 bases). The specimen was peripheral blood. CDR3 bases: TGTGCCAGCAGTGCAGGGCTCAATGAGCAGTTCTTC. Translating gives CASSAGLNEQFF.